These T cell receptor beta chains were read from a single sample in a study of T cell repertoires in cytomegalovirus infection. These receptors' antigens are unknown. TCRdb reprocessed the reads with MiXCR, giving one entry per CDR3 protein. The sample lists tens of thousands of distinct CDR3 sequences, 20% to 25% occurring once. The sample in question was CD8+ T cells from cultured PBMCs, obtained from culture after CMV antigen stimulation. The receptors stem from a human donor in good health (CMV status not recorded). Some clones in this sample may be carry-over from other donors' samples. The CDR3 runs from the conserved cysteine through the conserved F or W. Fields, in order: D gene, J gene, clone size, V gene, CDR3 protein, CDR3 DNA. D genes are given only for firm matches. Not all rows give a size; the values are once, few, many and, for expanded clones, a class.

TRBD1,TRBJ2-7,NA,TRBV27,CASSAQGAPYEQYF,TGTGCCAGCAGTGCACAGGGGGCTCCCTACGAGCAGTACTTC
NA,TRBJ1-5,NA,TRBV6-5,CASSPHQYSDQPQHF,TGTGCCAGCAGCCCACACCAATATAGCGATCAGCCCCAGCATTTT
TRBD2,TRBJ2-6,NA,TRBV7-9,CASSSEGESSGVSGANVLTF,TGTGCCAGCAGCTCCGAAGGAGAGAGTAGCGGGGTCTCTGGGGCCAACGTCCTGACTTTC
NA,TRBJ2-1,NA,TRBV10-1,CATAAAGQSRYNEQFF,TGCGCCACAGCAGCGGCCGGACAGTCAAGATACAATGAGCAGTTCTTC
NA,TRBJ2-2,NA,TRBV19,CASSMVRSANTGELFF,TGTGCCAGTAGTATGGTTCGCAGCGCGAACACCGGGGAGCTGTTTTTT
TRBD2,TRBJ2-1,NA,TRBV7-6,CASSLGAGDYNEQFF,TGTGCCAGCAGCCTAGGGGCGGGGGACTACAATGAGCAGTTCTTC
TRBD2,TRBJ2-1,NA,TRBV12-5,CASGLSSSGGSNEQFF,TGTGCTAGTGGTTTGTCCTCTAGCGGGGGGTCCAATGAGCAGTTCTTC
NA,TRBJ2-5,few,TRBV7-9,CAFPREDQETQYF,TGTGCCTTCCCCAGGGAGGACCAAGAGACCCAGTACTTC
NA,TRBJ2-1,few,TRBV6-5,CASSLGGDSGLVSEFF,TGTGCCAGCTCTCTGGGTGGGGACAGTGGACTAGTCAGTGAGTTCTTC
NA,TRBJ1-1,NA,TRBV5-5,CASSLGHLPEAFF,TGTGCCAGCAGCTTGGGGCACCTTCCCGAAGCTTTCTTT
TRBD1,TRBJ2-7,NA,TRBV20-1,CSATAGGSSEQYF,TGCAGTGCCACGGCAGGGGGAAGCTCCGAGCAGTACTTC
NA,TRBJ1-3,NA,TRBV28,CASSLRRLGNTIYF,TGTGCCAGCAGTTTACGACGGCTTGGAAACACCATATATTTT
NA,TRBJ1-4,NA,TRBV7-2,CASSLRHNPSNEKLFF,TGTGCCAGCAGCTTAAGACACAACCCTTCTAATGAAAAACTGTTTTTT
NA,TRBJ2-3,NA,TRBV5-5,CASSPRFGDTQYF,TGTGCCAGCAGCCCTCGGTTCGGGGATACGCAGTATTTT
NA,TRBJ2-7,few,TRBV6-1,CASMGVEQYF,TGTGCCAGCATGGGGGTCGAGCAGTACTTC
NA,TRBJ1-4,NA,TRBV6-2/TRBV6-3,CASSTSQDAREKLFF,TGTGCCAGCAGTACCTCACAGGACGCACGTGAAAAACTGTTTTTT
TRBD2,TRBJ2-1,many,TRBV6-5,CASSLGLAGASEQFF,TGTGCCAGCAGTTTGGGACTAGCGGGGGCTAGTGAGCAGTTCTTC
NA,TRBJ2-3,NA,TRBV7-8,CASSHGTAEPTDTQYF,TGTGCCAGCAGCCACGGGACGGCAGAACCCACAGATACGCAGTATTTT
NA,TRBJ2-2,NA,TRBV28,CASSLRDPSGELFF,TGTGCCAGCAGCCTCCGGGACCCAAGCGGGGAGCTGTTTTTT
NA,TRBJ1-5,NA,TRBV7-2,CASSRDGSNQPQHF,TGTGCCAGCTCCCGGGACGGGAGCAATCAGCCCCAGCATTTT
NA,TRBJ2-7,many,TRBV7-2,CASSLSGSSYEQYF,TGTGCCAGCAGCTTATCCGGCAGCTCCTACGAGCAGTACTTC
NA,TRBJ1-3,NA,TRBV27,CASSLSGSGNTIYF,TGTGCCAGCAGTTTATCTGGTTCGGGAAACACCATATATTTT
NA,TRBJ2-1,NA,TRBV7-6,CASSLALKAQGNEQFF,TGTGCCAGCAGCTTAGCGCTTAAAGCCCAAGGCAATGAGCAGTTCTTC